The rows below give T cell receptor beta chains drawn from one sample of a study of blood T cell repertoires in COVID-19. Libraries were prepared by immunoSEQ multiplex PCR; TCRdb keeps only in-frame clonotypes and omits some of them. The sample shows 200,000 to 300,000 clones, approximately 86% of them seen only once. Sequenced input: PBMCs or T cells enriched from blood (not recorded which). The source of these receptors is a woman between 18 and 30 years old who had recovered from COVID-19. Each CDR3 is given with its conserved first and last residue. D genes are given only for firm matches. The size of a clone is reported for some rows only, either as once, few or many, or as a class for expanded clones.

DNA: TGTGCCAGCAGTTCTTGGACTAGCGGGGGAACCTACAATGAGCAGTTCTTC
CDR3: CASSSWTSGGTYNEQFF
size: -
D: TRBD2
J: TRBJ2-1
V: TRBV27

DNA: TGTGCCAGCAGCTCCCTCAGGGGACCTAGGACGGGCTACACCTTC
CDR3: CASSSLRGPRTGYTF
size: -
D: -
J: TRBJ1-2
V: TRBV11-2

DNA: TGTGCCATCAGCGACGCGGGGGACCGACTCTATGGCTACACCTTC
CDR3: CAISDAGDRLYGYTF
size: -
D: -
J: TRBJ1-2
V: TRBV10-3

DNA: TGCGCCAGCAGCTCGACTAGCGGGAGTTTAGGACTCTCCTACGAGCAGTACTTC
CDR3: CASSSTSGSLGLSYEQYF
size: -
D: TRBD2
J: TRBJ2-7
V: TRBV5-1

DNA: TGTGCCAGCAGCAGGGGGCGGAATGAAAAACTGTTTTTT
CDR3: CASSRGRNEKLFF
size: -
D: TRBD1
J: TRBJ1-4
V: TRBV27

DNA: TGTGCCAGCAGCCAAGAGGGGGGAGGCTATGGCTACACCTTC
CDR3: CASSQEGGGYGYTF
size: -
D: -
J: TRBJ1-2
V: TRBV3-1/TRBV3-2

DNA: TGTGCCAGCAGCGTAGATCCTAGCTCTGGTGAGCAGTTCTTC
CDR3: CASSVDPSSGEQFF
size: -
D: -
J: TRBJ2-1
V: TRBV9

DNA: TGTGCCAGCAGCTTTTACGGGAGGGGGGAGACCCAGTACTTC
CDR3: CASSFYGRGETQYF
size: few
D: TRBD2
J: TRBJ2-5
V: TRBV5-5

DNA: TGTGCCAGCAGCTTAGCTGAAACTAGCGGGGGAACCTACGAGCAGTACTTC
CDR3: CASSLAETSGGTYEQYF
size: -
D: TRBD2
J: TRBJ2-7
V: TRBV11-2

DNA: TGTGCCAGCAGCCGGGGGGGGAACTATGGCTACACCTTC
CDR3: CASSRGGNYGYTF
size: -
D: -
J: TRBJ1-2
V: TRBV27

DNA: TGTGCCTTGGGACTAGCGAACACCGGGGAGCTGTTTTTT
CDR3: CALGLANTGELFF
size: -
D: TRBD2
J: TRBJ2-2
V: TRBV30

DNA: TGTGCCAGCAGCCAAATAGCAGGGTTGGATGGCTACACCTTC
CDR3: CASSQIAGLDGYTF
size: -
D: -
J: TRBJ1-2
V: TRBV3-1/TRBV3-2

DNA: TGTGCCAGCAGCTTAAGGGTGGGGGGTCAGCCCCAGCATTTT
CDR3: CASSLRVGGQPQHF
size: -
D: -
J: TRBJ1-5
V: TRBV7-2

DNA: TGTGCCAGCAGCCACGACAGGGGGTCTCCAACTAATGAAAAACTGTTTTTT
CDR3: CASSHDRGSPTNEKLFF
size: -
D: TRBD1
J: TRBJ1-4
V: TRBV3-1/TRBV3-2

DNA: TGTGCCACCGCACTAGCTTCGGGCTCCTACGAGCAGTACTTC
CDR3: CATALASGSYEQYF
size: -
D: -
J: TRBJ2-7
V: TRBV27

DNA: TGTGCCTGGAGTGTAGCAGGGGGCACTGAAGCTTTCTTT
CDR3: CAWSVAGGTEAFF
size: -
D: TRBD1
J: TRBJ1-1
V: TRBV30

DNA: TGTGCCAGCAGCGAAGACAGGGGCCGTAACTATGGCTACACCTTC
CDR3: CASSEDRGRNYGYTF
size: -
D: TRBD1
J: TRBJ1-2
V: TRBV9

DNA: TGTGCCAGCAGTTTTATCCAGGGGGATGGTTCACCCCTCCACTTT
CDR3: CASSFIQGDGSPLHF
size: few
D: TRBD1
J: TRBJ1-6
V: TRBV27

DNA: TGTGCCTGGAGTGTACGCGGGGATCAGCCCCAGCATTTT
CDR3: CAWSVRGDQPQHF
size: -
D: -
J: TRBJ1-5
V: TRBV30

DNA: TGTGCCTGGTGTAAGAAACACCTCTACGAGCAGTACTTC
CDR3: CAWCKKHLYEQYF
size: -
D: -
J: TRBJ2-7
V: TRBV30

DNA: TGTGCCAGCAGCCAAGAGTGGCGGGAGAGGGGCAATGAGCAGTTCTTC
CDR3: CASSQEWRERGNEQFF
size: -
D: TRBD2
J: TRBJ2-1
V: TRBV4-2

DNA: TGTGCCAGCAGCTTCGGACAGGGGGCCACTGAAGCTTTCTTT
CDR3: CASSFGQGATEAFF
size: -
D: TRBD1
J: TRBJ1-1
V: TRBV7-9

DNA: TGTGCCACCAGCAGAATATATGGCCCCTCCTCTGGGGCCAACGTCCTGACTTTC
CDR3: CATSRIYGPSSGANVLTF
size: -
D: -
J: TRBJ2-6
V: TRBV15

DNA: TGTGCCAGCAGCAGTAGGGGCTTACAGGGGCGAACCACAGGTACTGAAAAACTGTTTTTT
CDR3: CASSSRGLQGRTTGTEKLFF
size: -
D: -
J: TRBJ1-4
V: TRBV21-1

DNA: TGTGCCTCCGGTATAGCCAAAAACATTCAGTACTTC
CDR3: CASGIAKNIQYF
size: -
D: -
J: TRBJ2-4
V: TRBV10-3

DNA: TGCGCCAGCAGCCACTTTAGCGGGGGCCAAGAGACCCAGTACTTC
CDR3: CASSHFSGGQETQYF
size: -
D: TRBD2
J: TRBJ2-5
V: TRBV4-3